The 13 T cell receptor beta chains listed next were all sequenced from one sample in a study of shared clonotypes between healthy human individuals. The table came from immunoSEQ multiplex PCR; TCRdb's copy has only in-frame clones and leaves some out. The sample lists about 2.3 million clones, more than 80% occurring once. Sequencing was done on a sample of naive CD4+ T cells from PBMCs. Subset: CD45RA+ positively selected. All receptors come from a man aged 18-30 years in good health. Some clones in this sample may be carry-over from other donors' samples.

V and J are TRBV7-9 and TRBJ2-1; the match to TRBD2 covers 10 bases. The CDR3 loop spans 15 amino acids. Germline lookup yields CDR1 SEHNR and CDR2 FQNEAQ (reference sequence). V was clipped by 5 bases and J by 5 bases; unmatched bases: 6. This CDR3 is CASSRGTSADNEQFF. CDR3 nucleotides: TGTGCCAGCAGCCGAGGGACTAGCGCCGACAATGAGCAGTTCTTC.

About this clone itself: This same CDR3 is encoded by further DNA sequences in the sample. The genes are TRBV30 and TRBJ2-5, with D uncertain. The germline V gene encodes CDR1 GTSNPN and CDR2 SVGIG (reference sequence). V shed 2 bases and J shed 4 bases, with 2 bases lying between them. The CDR3 is made up of 10 amino acids. Here the CDR3 reads CAWSRETQYF. The DNA of the CDR3 is TGTGCCTGGAGTAGAGAGACCCAGTACTTC. Looking up the rest from reference TRBV30 and TRBJ2-5 gives the full variable domain: SQTIHQWPATLVQPVGSPLSLECTVEGTSNPNLYWYRQAAGRGLQLLFYSVGIGQISSEVPQNLSASRPQDRQFILSSKKLLLSDSGFYLCAWSRETQYFGPGTRLLVL.

The chain couples TRBV7-2 to TRBJ1-1, with a tentative D call TRBD1 (6 bases). The germline gives CDR1 SGHTA, CDR2 FQGNSA. This CDR3 has 15 amino acids. V lost 1 base and J lost 5, with 14 bases in between. The CDR3 DNA reads as TGTGCCAGCAGCTTAGTCGCAGGGGCGAGAACTGAAGCTTTCTTT. It codes for CASSLVAGARTEAFF.

This chain uses TRBV5-6 with TRBJ1-2; TRBD1 agrees at 8 bases. The CDR3 totals 15 residues. Germline-derived CDR1 and CDR2 are SGHDT and YYEEEE. V lost 3 bases and J lost 4; bases outside the gene matches: 8. CDR3 nucleotides: TGTGCCAGCAGCTGGACCGGACAGGGTACCTATGGCTACACCTTC. It translates to CASSWTGQGTYGYTF. Full variable domain (rest looked up from reference TRBV5-6 and TRBJ1-2): DAGVTQSPTHLIKTRGQQVTLRCSPKSGHDTVSWYQQALGQGPQFIFQYYEEEERQRGNFPDRFSGHQFPNYSSELNVNALLLGDSALYLCASSWTGQGTYGYTFGSGTRLTVV.

The sample holds one count of this clone. The rearrangement joins TRBV5-8 to TRBJ1-3; no clear D. CDR1 is SGHTS, CDR2 YDEGEE, per germline. There are 14 residues in the CDR3. Trimming removed 4 bases from V and 2 bases from J, with 10 bases in between. The CDR3 spells CASSRKATGNTIYF. The DNA for the CDR3 is TGTGCCAGCAGCCGTAAAGCGACTGGAAACACCATATATTTT.

The CDR3 nucleotides read TGTGCCAGCAACGAGTTGAATACGCAGTATTTT. Translation gives CASNELNTQYF. The chain is built from TRBV25-1 and TRBJ2-3; D is uncertain. CDR1 and CDR2 from the germline V gene are MGHDK and SYGVNS. The CDR3 is made up of 11 amino acids. V was clipped by 7 bases and J by 7 bases, with 9 bases between them.

This chain uses TRBV5-1 with TRBJ1-1; D unresolved. Looked up from germline, CDR1 is SGHRS and CDR2 is YFSETQ. With 3 bases removed from V and 0 bases from J, the gap between germline ends came to 9 bases. The CDR3 runs to 14 residues. The CDR3 sequence is CASSSRSLNTEAFF. The CDR3 DNA is TGCGCCAGCAGCTCCCGGAGTCTGAACACTGAAGCTTTCTTT.

The V gene is TRBV7-2, the J gene TRBJ2-2; 8 bases are a match to TRBD2. CDR1 and CDR2 (germline): SGHTA, FQGNSA. The CDR3 is 16 residues long. V trimming: 5 bases; J trimming: 0 bases; junction bases outside the gene matches: 5. The CDR3 nucleotides are TGTGCCAGCAGCGCCAAACTAGCGGCGAACACCGGGGAGCTGTTTTTT. The encoded protein is CASSAKLAANTGELFF.

This clone was detected only once. The CDR3 region has the DNA TGTGCCAGCAGTCTGTTTCCCGGGGGGCGCAACACTGAAGCTTTCTTT. Its translation: CASSLFPGGRNTEAFF. This rearrangement joins TRBV28 to TRBJ1-1; the D gene is possibly TRBD1 (6 bases). CDR1 and CDR2 from the germline V gene are MDHEN and SYDVKM. The CDR3 is made up of 16 amino acids. Between the trimmed V and J ends, which lost 5 bases and 2 bases, there was a span of 18 bases. Combining the CDR3 with reference TRBV28 and TRBJ1-1 gives the whole variable domain DVKVTQSSRYLVKRTGEKVFLECVQDMDHENMFWYRQDPGLGLRLIYFSYDVKMKEKGDIPEGYSVSREKKERFSLILESASTNQTSMYLCASSLFPGGRNTEAFFGQGTRLTVV.

The chain employs TRBV28 and TRBJ2-3; a weak D match, TRBD1 (5 bases). This CDR3 is 13 amino acids long. Between the trimmed V and J ends, which lost 7 bases and 4 bases, there was a span of 12 bases. Germline V gene sequence: CDR1 MDHEN, CDR2 SYDVKM. CDR3 nucleotides: TGTGCCAGCAACCTCAGGGTTCCAGATACGCAGTATTTT. Its protein is CASNLRVPDTQYF.

On this clone: Other nucleotide sequences in the sample specify the same CDR3. This rearrangement joins TRBV15 to TRBJ2-1; 9 bases align to TRBD2. The length of the CDR3 is 15 residues. With 0 bases clipped from V and 7 bases from J, the junction kept 4 bases outside the gene matches. Germline CDR1 reads LNHNV; CDR2 reads YYDKDF (reference sequence). The CDR3 bases are TGTGCCACCAGCAGAGATAGCGGGAGAGTAAATGAGCAGTTCTTC. Translated: CATSRDSGRVNEQFF.

J is TRBJ2-7 and V is TRBV4-2; TRBD2 matches 14 bases. J was trimmed by 4 bases and V by 0 bases; bases with no gene match: 5. CDR3 length equals 17 residues. Germline-derived CDR1 and CDR2 are LGHNA and YNFKEQ. CDR3 coding DNA: TGTGCCAGCAGCCAAGACGGACTAGCGGGAGGAGTGTACGAGCAGTACTTC. Translating it yields CASSQDGLAGGVYEQYF.

The rearrangement joins TRBV10-2 to TRBJ2-7; 10 nucleotides align to TRBD1. Germline CDR1 WSHSY, CDR2 SAAADI. The CDR3 is 14 residues long. The V gene end was trimmed by 5 bases and the J gene end by 5 bases; junction bases not matched to a gene: 6. The CDR3, as DNA: TGCGCCAGCAGTTCCAGACAGGGGGCGGACGAGCAGTACTTC. It specifies CASSSRQGADEQYF.